This TCR beta chain was captured in a study of blood T cell repertoires in COVID-19. Assay used: immunoSEQ multiplex PCR; TCRdb lists only in-frame clones, some missing. The data show approximately 210,000 clones, over 75% seen once. This TCR was recovered from a human donor in a cohort sampled during active COVID-19. Sequenced sample: peripheral blood.

The CDR3 DNA sequence: TGTGCCAGCACCCAAAGCGGGAGCTCCTACGAGCAGTACTTC. Translating gives CASTQSGSSYEQYF. This sequence joins TRBV28 and TRBJ2-7; 8 positions agree with TRBD2. The CDR3 loop spans 14 amino acids. Trimming at V came to 7 bases and at J to 0 bases, leaving 5 bases not matched to a gene. Germline CDR1 reads MDHEN; CDR2 reads SYDVKM.